This entry features one T cell receptor (beta chain) sequence. The data stem from a study of blood T cell repertoires in COVID-19. On the study more broadly: Cohort 3 donors were reported recovered after two negative PCRs, clearance, or symptom resolution.

Clones were sequenced by immunoSEQ multiplex PCR, and TCRdb holds only the in-frame ones, with some missing. The sample has over 130,000 clones, 84% seen once. Participants came from 24 US areas, aged roughly 18 to 95 years. The CDR3 has 15 residues. Germline V gene data show CDR1 as SGHTA and CDR2 as FQGNSA. The V end was cut by 3 bases, the J end by 2 bases, with 13 bases between. Sequenced input: PBMCs or T cells enriched from blood (not recorded which). The sequence was collected from a man over 45 in a cohort exposed to, infected with or recovered from COVID-19 (not recorded which). The chain links TRBV7-2 to TRBJ2-5, with D unclear. CDR3 nucleotide sequence: TGTGCCAGCAGCTTCGCGGCATTGGCGCAAGAGACCCAGTACTTC. Its translation: CASSFAALAQETQYF.